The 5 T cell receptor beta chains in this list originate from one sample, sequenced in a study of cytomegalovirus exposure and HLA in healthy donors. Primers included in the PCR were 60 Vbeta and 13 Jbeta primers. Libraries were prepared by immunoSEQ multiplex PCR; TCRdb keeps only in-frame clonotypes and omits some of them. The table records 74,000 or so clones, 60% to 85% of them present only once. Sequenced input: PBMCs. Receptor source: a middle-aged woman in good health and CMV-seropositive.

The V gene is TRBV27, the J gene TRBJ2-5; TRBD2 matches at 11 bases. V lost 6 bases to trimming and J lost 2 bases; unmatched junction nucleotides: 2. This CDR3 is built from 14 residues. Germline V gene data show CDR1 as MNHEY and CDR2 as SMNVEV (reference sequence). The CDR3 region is CASRRLAGQETQYF. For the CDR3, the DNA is TGTGCCAGCAGGCGACTAGCGGGGCAAGAGACCCAGTACTTC.

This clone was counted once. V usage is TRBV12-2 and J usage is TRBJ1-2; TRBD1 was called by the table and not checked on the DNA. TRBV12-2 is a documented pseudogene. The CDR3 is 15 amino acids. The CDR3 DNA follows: TGTGCAAGTCGCTTAGGGGCAGGCGAAGAGAATGGCTACACCTTC. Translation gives CASRLGAGEENGYTF.

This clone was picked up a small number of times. The CDR3 nucleotides are TGTGCCAGCAGCCGGGACTACCACAATGAGCAGTTCTTC. Amino acid sequence: CASSRDYHNEQFF. The chain combines TRBV6-4 with TRBJ2-1; the match to TRBD2 covers 7 bases. The germline gives CDR1 MRHNA, CDR2 SNTAGT. The CDR3 has 13 amino acids. Trimming took 6 bases from V and 5 from J; bases not matched to a gene: 4.

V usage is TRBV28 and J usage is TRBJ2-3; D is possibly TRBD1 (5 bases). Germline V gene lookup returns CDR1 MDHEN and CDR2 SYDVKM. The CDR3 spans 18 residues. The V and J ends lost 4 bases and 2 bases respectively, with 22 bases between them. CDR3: CASSWSFLPSTDTDTQYF. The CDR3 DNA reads TGTGCCAGCAGTTGGTCCTTCCTCCCCTCGACAGACACAGATACGCAGTATTTT.

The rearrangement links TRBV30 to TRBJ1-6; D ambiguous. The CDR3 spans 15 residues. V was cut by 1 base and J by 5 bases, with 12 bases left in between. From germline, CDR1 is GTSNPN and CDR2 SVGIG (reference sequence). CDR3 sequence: CAWSARTGNNSPLHF. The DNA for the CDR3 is TGTGCCTGGAGTGCGAGGACCGGGAATAATTCACCCCTCCACTTT.